The next 10 T cell receptor beta chains were all read from a single sample in a study of identical twins. TCRdb reanalysed the 5' RACE reads using MiXCR and keeps one entry per CDR3 protein. The sample has about 530,000 distinct CDR3 sequences; around 15% are singletons. These sequences were also reported in another study, on yellow fever vaccine responses in identical twins.

The material sequenced was CD4+ T cells sorted from blood. The receptors were sampled from a woman under 30 in good health.

The chain combines TRBV5-1 with TRBJ2-3, with a possible D match to TRBD1 (6 bases). Germline V gene data show CDR1 as SGHRS and CDR2 as YFSETQ. Trimming left V 4 bases short and J 5 bases short, with 17 bases between. The CDR3 sequence is 15 residues long. The DNA of the CDR3 is TGCGCCAGCAGCCCCGGGACAACGTACGGAGATACGCAGTATTTT. Amino acids: CASSPGTTYGDTQYF. Full variable domain (missing parts from reference TRBV5-1 and TRBJ2-3): KAGVTQTPRYLIKTRGQQVTLSCSPISGHRSVSWYQQTPGQGLQFLFEYFSETQRNKGNFPGRFSGRQFSNSRSEMNVSTLELGDSALYLCASSPGTTYGDTQYFGPGTRLTVL.

This clonotype was counted only a few times. This chain connects TRBV12-3 or TRBV12-4 to TRBJ2-1, with D perhaps matching TRBD1 (6 bases). The CDR3 length is 16 residues. The V end lost 9 bases, the J end lost 4 bases, and 22 bases lay between the germline ends. The CDR3 loop is CASGPPGTLNYNEQFF. The CDR3 DNA sequence: TGTGCCAGTGGACCTCCCGGGACACTTAATTACAATGAGCAGTTCTTC.

The chain recombines TRBV4-1 with TRBJ2-1; 10 nucleotides match TRBD1. J was trimmed by 2 bases and V by 5 bases; bases with no gene match: 3. CDR3 length equals 15 residues. Looked up from germline, CDR1 is MGHRA and CDR2 is YSYEKL. This CDR3 is CASSVDRGPYNEQFF. The CDR3 bases are TGCGCCAGCAGCGTAGACAGGGGGCCCTACAATGAGCAGTTCTTC.

This clonotype was detected ten times or more. The chain carries TRBV12-3 or TRBV12-4 and TRBJ1-4; possible D gene TRBD1, 5 bases. The V and J ends lost 3 bases and 8 bases respectively, with 10 bases between them. The CDR3 is made up of 13 amino acids. This CDR3 reads CASSFSSGEKLFF. The CDR3 DNA follows: TGTGCCAGCAGTTTCTCGTCAGGGGAAAAACTGTTTTTT.

This clonotype was picked up a small number of times. The rearrangement uses TRBV5-1 and TRBJ2-6; 9 positions match TRBD1. The germline V gene has CDR1 SGHRS and CDR2 YFSETQ. This CDR3 contains 17 residues. With V trimmed by 3 bases and J by 0 bases, 4 bases remained unmatched. CDR3 sequence reads: CASSSGQGSSGANVLTF. The CDR3 region has the DNA TGCGCCAGCAGCTCGGGACAGGGAAGCTCTGGGGCCAACGTCCTGACTTTC.

This clonotype has only a few counts. Written as DNA, the CDR3 is TGTGCCAGCAGTAACCTAGGGGCGGGGGCAGAGACCCAGTACTTC. This encodes CASSNLGAGAETQYF. This chain connects TRBV6-5 to TRBJ2-5; the D gene is possibly TRBD2 (7 bases). This CDR3 spans 15 amino acids. Germline V lookup: CDR1 MNHEY, CDR2 SVGAGI. V gave up 5 bases and J gave up 4 bases, with 17 bases separating them.

This chain connects TRBV2 to TRBJ2-7, with 11 bases aligning to TRBD2. The germline gives CDR1 SNHLY, CDR2 FYNNEI. The CDR3 consists of 15 residues. V was pared by 6 bases and J by 2 bases, with 6 bases of the junction left unmatched. The DNA for the CDR3 is TGTGCCAGCAGACCACTAGCGGGAGTCACCTACGAGCAGTACTTC. Translation: CASRPLAGVTYEQYF.

This clonotype turned up a few times. In DNA, the CDR3 is TGCGCCAGCAGCCTTAGACGACCGGTGGATTCACCCCTCCACTTT. Protein: CASSLRRPVDSPLHF. The chain recombines TRBV5-1 with TRBJ1-6; no clear D. With 4 bases removed from V and 8 bases from J, the gap between germline ends came to 16 bases. This CDR3 is built from 15 residues. Germline values: CDR1 SGHRS, CDR2 YFSETQ.

This clonotype has a handful of counts. The chain uses TRBV29-1 and TRBJ2-3; TRBD1 aligns across 8 bases. Trimming removed 7 bases from V and 1 base from J; junction bases left unmatched: 7. CDR3 size: 14 residues. CDR1 is SQVTM and CDR2 is ANQGSEA in the germline V gene. CDR3 in amino acids: CSARQGLGTDTQYF. The DNA of the CDR3 is TGCAGCGCCAGACAGGGGTTGGGCACAGATACGCAGTATTTT.

CDR3 DNA: TGCAGTGCCCCTCAAGCTTCTGGAGGGAATGAAAAACTGTTTTTT. Residues: CSAPQASGGNEKLFF. V gene TRBV20-1 combines with J gene TRBJ1-4, with unresolved D. The CDR3 covers 15 residues. CDR1 and CDR2 from the germline V gene are DFQATT and SNEGSKA (reference sequence). V shed 6 bases and J shed 5 bases, with 19 bases lying between them.